These 3 T cell receptor beta chains came from one sample sequenced in a study of glioma-infiltrating T cells after dendritic cell vaccination. As to time point: after dendritic cell vaccination, including at tumor progression/relapse. Sequenced by immunoSEQ multiplex PCR; TCRdb stores in-frame clones only, minus some. The table shows some 90,000 clones, with approximately 80% occurring only once. The sample consisted of blood, taken after dendritic cell vaccination. Receptors were obtained from a human donor with glioblastoma.

The rearrangement uses TRBV2 and TRBJ2-3, with D uncertain. Trimming cost V 1 base and J 0 bases, with 5 bases left between them. The germline CDR1 and CDR2 sequences are SNHLY and FYNNEI. The CDR3 has 14 amino acids. As DNA, the CDR3 is TGTGCCAGCAGTGAAGGACTTAGCACAGATACGCAGTATTTT. Translation: CASSEGLSTDTQYF.

The chain links TRBV7-9 to TRBJ2-4, with 8 bases identical to TRBD1. Germline assignment: CDR1 SEHNR and CDR2 FQNEAQ (reference sequence). J lost 0 bases, V lost 5 bases, and 9 bases had no gene match. The CDR3 spans 17 residues. This CDR3 reads CASSPETGGLAKNIQYF. DNA of the CDR3: TGTGCCAGCAGCCCAGAAACAGGGGGGCTAGCCAAAAACATTCAGTACTTC.

The V call is TRBV5-4, the J call TRBJ2-4; 12 positions agree with TRBD1. CDR1 SGHNT and CDR2 YYREEE come from the germline V gene (reference sequence). Losses at the gene ends were 3 bases for V and 6 bases for J; bases not matched to a gene: 10. This CDR3 contains 17 residues. The CDR3 region has the DNA TGTGCCAGCAGCTCGGCTCGGGACAGGGGGCGCACAAACATTCAGTACTTC. Residues: CASSSARDRGRTNIQYF.